The T cell receptor (beta chain) described here comes from a study of OX40 agonist ivuxolimab in advanced cancers. Study details: Prior anti-PD-1, anti-PD-L1 or anti-CTLA-4 therapy did not bar entry, and 40% to 45% had some.

Points on this clone: Its cognate antigen is unknown.

Assay used: immunoSEQ multiplex PCR; TCRdb lists only in-frame clones, some missing. Here the sample spans approximately 99,000 clones, approximately 87% being singletons. Study-level findings and limits: CD8+ T cells averaged more expanded clones than CD4+. Among the lowest levels of clonal expansion were found in partial responders at 0.1-3.0 mg/kg.

J lost 1 base, V lost 2 bases, and 1 base had no gene match. In germline, CDR1 is GTSNPN, CDR2 SVGIG (reference sequence). The CDR3 runs to 13 residues. The chain employs TRBV30 and TRBJ1-1, with 7 bases aligning to TRBD1. The sequenced sample was CD4+ or CD8+ T cells sorted from blood, obtained in a trial of the OX40 agonist ivuxolimab. The TCR was taken from an adult with an advanced solid tumor such as melanoma, head and neck, liver or kidney cancer. CDR3 residues: CAWSPGGNTEAFF. CDR3 bases: TGTGCCTGGAGTCCAGGGGGGAACACTGAAGCTTTCTTT.